This TCR beta chain appears in the sequencing data of a study of blood T cell repertoires in COVID-19. Across the whole study: Samples taken during acute and convalescent COVID-19 were collected in the United States, Italy and Spain.

Those enrolled, adults aged 18 to 89 years, came from roughly 22 US areas. Only in-frame clones appear in the TCRdb table, and some are missing; sequencing was by immunoSEQ multiplex PCR. The sample includes more than 250,000 clones, under 90% of them seen just once. CDR1 is MGHRA, CDR2 YSYEKL, per germline. V trimming: 3 bases; J trimming: 6 bases; junction bases outside the gene matches: 11. CDR3 size: 16 residues. The rearrangement uses TRBV4-1 and TRBJ2-1; 7 nucleotides line up with TRBD1. Sequences were obtained from PBMCs or T cells enriched from blood (not recorded which). The sequence came from a woman aged 18 to 35 who had recovered from COVID-19. CDR3 coding DNA: TGCGCCAGCAGCCATTATCTCGACAGGGCTGGCAATGAGCAGTTCTTC. This gives the protein CASSHYLDRAGNEQFF.